Each of the 19 T cell receptor beta chains below was sequenced from the same sample in a study of blood T cell repertoires in COVID-19. Only in-frame clones appear in the TCRdb table, and some are missing; sequencing was by immunoSEQ multiplex PCR. Of 40,000 to 50,000 clones listed, more than 75% are singletons. Sample: peripheral blood. The source is a man in his fifties with active COVID-19.

In its sample, this clone was seen once. This chain connects TRBV5-6 to TRBJ1-5; tentative D call: TRBD1 (6 bases). V dropped 1 base and J dropped 8 bases, with 13 bases sitting between them. The V gene's germline CDR1 is SGHDT and CDR2 YYEEEE. The CDR3 length is 14 residues. The CDR3 protein is CASSLFTGWEPQHF. The CDR3 DNA is TGTGCCAGCAGCTTGTTTACAGGGTGGGAGCCCCAGCATTTT.

CDR3: CASSSPSGRITDTQYF. For the CDR3, the DNA is TGTGCCAGCAGCTCCCCTAGCGGGAGGATCACAGATACGCAGTATTTT. The chain is built from TRBV27 and TRBJ2-3; the match to TRBD2 covers 11 bases. Trimming took 6 bases from V and 2 from J; bases not matched to a gene: 7. Germline V CDR1 and CDR2: MNHEY, SMNVEV (reference sequence). The CDR3 has 16 amino acids.

The V call is TRBV25-1, the J call TRBJ1-5; 11 nucleotides align to TRBD1. With 2 bases clipped from V and 11 bases from J, the junction kept 5 bases outside the gene matches. Germline V gene lookup returns CDR1 MGHDK and CDR2 SYGVNS. The CDR3 length is 14 residues. CDR3 nucleotides: TGTGCCAGCAGTGAACGGACAGGGGGCTCGGCCCAGCATTTT. Its protein is CASSERTGGSAQHF.

This chain uses TRBV7-8 with TRBJ2-7; 7 positions match TRBD1. Per the germline V gene, CDR1 is SGHVS and CDR2 is FQNEAQ. Trimming took 5 bases from V and 0 from J; bases not matched to a gene: 4. The CDR3 is 14 residues long. CDR3 sequence reads: CASSQRQGSYEQYF. In DNA, the CDR3 is TGTGCCAGCAGCCAAAGACAGGGCTCCTACGAGCAGTACTTC.

This clone came up once. This chain uses TRBV7-3 with TRBJ2-1; TRBD1 matches at 7 bases. Per the germline V gene, CDR1 is SGHTA and CDR2 is FQGTGA. The CDR3 covers 12 residues. The V gene end was trimmed by 4 bases and the J gene end by 7 bases; junction bases not matched to a gene: 1. CDR3 in DNA: TGTGCCAGCAGCTCGACAGGGAATGAGCAGTTCTTC. It yields the protein CASSSTGNEQFF. Full variable domain (outside the CDR3, taken from reference TRBV7-3 and TRBJ2-1): GAGVSQTPSNKVTEKGKYVELRCDPISGHTALYWYRQSLGQGPEFLIYFQGTGAADDSGLPNDRFFAVRPEGSVSTLKIQRTERGDSAVYLCASSSTGNEQFFGPGTRLTVL.

The chain has TRBV19 and TRBJ1-2; 8 nucleotides match TRBD1. Germline trimming cut 8 bases from V and 6 bases from J; bases unmatched to any gene: 14. Germline V gene lookup returns CDR1 LNHDA and CDR2 SQIVND (reference sequence). The CDR3 extends over 15 amino acids. The CDR3 region is CASSRTTGTGDGYTF. CDR3 sequence (DNA): TGTGCCAGTTCCCGAACGACAGGGACAGGTGATGGCTACACCTTC. Filled out from reference TRBV19 and TRBJ1-2, the complete variable domain reads DGGITQSPKYLFRKEGQNVTLSCEQNLNHDAMYWYRQDPGQGLRLIYYSQIVNDFQKGDIAEGYSVSREKKESFPLTVTSAQKNPTAFYLCASSRTTGTGDGYTFGSGTRLTVV.

The chain carries TRBV9 and TRBJ1-4, with 10 bases aligning to TRBD1. Per the germline V gene, CDR1 is SGDLS and CDR2 is YYNGEE. V was pared by 2 bases and J by 6 bases, with 1 base of the junction left unmatched. CDR3 size: 14 residues. The CDR3 loop reads CASSVGQGYEKLFF. The CDR3 DNA is TGTGCCAGCAGCGTGGGACAGGGGTATGAAAAACTGTTTTTT.

The CDR3 reads CASSLVPGDTQYF. The CDR3 coding sequence is TGCGCCAGCAGCTTGGTCCCCGGGGATACGCAGTATTTT. J is TRBJ2-3 and V is TRBV5-1; no firm D call. CDR3 length: 13 amino acids. Germline lookup yields CDR1 SGHRS and CDR2 YFSETQ. Trimming shortened V by 0 bases and J by 6 bases, and 8 bases separated the two germline ends.

The CDR3 region is CASSLGTSFNEQFF. CDR3 nucleotides: TGTGCCAGCAGTCTAGGGACTAGCTTCAATGAGCAGTTCTTC. V is TRBV28 and J is TRBJ2-1; 9 bases agree with TRBD2. CDR3 length: 14 amino acids. V was pared by 5 bases and J by 6 bases, with 5 bases of the junction left unmatched. The germline gives CDR1 MDHEN, CDR2 SYDVKM.

V is TRBV6-5 and J is TRBJ1-5; D is perhaps TRBD1 (6 bases). V gave up 6 bases and J gave up 3 bases, with 9 bases separating them. CDR1 and CDR2 from the germline V gene are MNHEY and SVGAGI. This CDR3 is built from 13 residues. In nucleotides, the CDR3 is TGTGCCAGCAGAGGACAGCTCAATCAGCCCCAGCATTTT. Translation gives CASRGQLNQPQHF.

Notes on this clone: Other nucleotide sequences in the sample specify the same CDR3. CDR3 sequence: CASSLAGRGETQYF. The DNA of the CDR3 is TGTGCCAGCAGCTTAGCTGGGAGGGGAGAGACCCAGTACTTC. V usage is TRBV7-2 and J usage is TRBJ2-5, with 7 bases fitting TRBD2. Looked up from germline, CDR1 is SGHTA and CDR2 is FQGNSA. Trimming took 0 bases from V and 4 from J; bases not matched to a gene: 2. The CDR3 runs 14 residues.

The CDR3 reads CASVQHRESTDTQYF. The CDR3 DNA sequence: TGTGCCAGCGTCCAGCACAGGGAGAGCACAGATACGCAGTATTTT. The chain has TRBV6-6 and TRBJ2-3; tentatively, D is TRBD1 (6 bases). CDR3 size: 15 residues. V lost 8 bases and J lost 0, with 15 bases in between. Germline CDR1 is MNHNY and CDR2 is SVGAGI (reference sequence).

V is TRBV3-1 (or the pseudogene TRBV3-2) and J is TRBJ2-1; the match to TRBD2 covers 10 bases. Germline V CDR1 and CDR2: LGHDT, YNNKEL (reference sequence). The CDR3 is 16 residues long. V shed 1 base and J 7 bases; nucleotides not matched to a gene: 7. The CDR3 sequence is CASSQGGLAGANEQFF. CDR3 nucleotides: TGTGCCAGCAGCCAAGGAGGCCTAGCGGGGGCGAATGAGCAGTTCTTC.

Only a few counts were recorded for this clone. The V and J genes are TRBV7-8 and TRBJ2-5; D is possibly TRBD2 (7 bases). Germline-derived CDR1 and CDR2 are SGHVS and FQNEAQ. This CDR3 comprises 19 residues. V was clipped by 10 bases and J by 1 base, with 31 bases between them. CDR3 sequence: CATLTGGDYFEGPQETQYF. The DNA of the CDR3 is TGTGCCACCCTAACGGGGGGCGACTACTTCGAGGGGCCCCAAGAGACCCAGTACTTC.

CDR3 sequence: CASSYGGLGYEQYF. The CDR3 DNA sequence: TGTGCCAGCAGTTACGGCGGGCTAGGCTACGAGCAGTACTTC. The rearrangement links TRBV6-2 or TRBV6-3 to TRBJ2-7; weak D call: TRBD2 (5 bases). The ends were cut back, 2 bases at V and 3 bases at J, with 11 bases in the middle. The CDR3 consists of 14 residues. Germline CDR1 and CDR2: MNHEY and SVGEGT.

The rearrangement links TRBV5-4 to TRBJ2-7; 15 nucleotides line up with TRBD2. The CDR3 extends over 17 amino acids. Germline V gene sequence: CDR1 SGHNT, CDR2 YYREEE (reference sequence). Trimming took 4 bases from V and 4 from J; bases not matched to a gene: 9. The CDR3 loop is CASSPRTSGGAGYEQYF. The DNA for the CDR3 is TGTGCCAGCAGCCCCCGGACTAGCGGGGGGGCCGGGTACGAGCAGTACTTC.

The CDR3 is CASNPYRDIGPWGQYF. The CDR3 bases are TGTGCCAGCAACCCATACCGGGACATCGGCCCTTGGGGGCAGTACTTC. This chain connects TRBV5-5 to TRBJ2-7; possible D gene TRBD1, 6 bases. This CDR3 spans 16 amino acids. The V gene's germline CDR1 is SGHKS and CDR2 YYEKEE (reference sequence). The V end was cut by 6 bases, the J end by 9 bases, with 28 bases between.

The V gene is TRBV5-1, the J gene TRBJ2-1, with D hard to call. Between the trimmed V and J ends, which lost 1 base and 4 bases, there was a span of 6 bases. The CDR3 is 13 amino acids. Per germline, CDR1 SGHRS and CDR2 YFSETQ. The CDR3 DNA reads as TGCGCCAGCAGCTTGAACAGTTACAATGAGCAGTTCTTC. It encodes CASSLNSYNEQFF.

The chain has TRBV6-4 and TRBJ2-1, with 10 bases that match TRBD2. The CDR3 is 15 residues long. The germline V gene encodes CDR1 MRHNA and CDR2 SNTAGT. V trimming: 0 bases; J trimming: 4 bases; junction bases outside the gene matches: 0. CDR3 DNA: TGTGCCAGCAGTGACTCAGCGGGGGGGTACAATGAGCAGTTCTTC. Its translation is CASSDSAGGYNEQFF.